A selection of T cell receptor beta chains follows, all from one sample in a study of Graves' ophthalmopathy and Graves' hyperthyroidism. TCRdb reanalysed the multiplex PCR reads using MiXCR and keeps one entry per CDR3 protein. This sample carries just over 600,000 distinct CDR3 sequences, 22% of them seen once, and the ten largest clones take more than 5.5%. Sequences were obtained from peripheral blood. All receptors come from a woman between 18 and 30 years old with stable Graves' hyperthyroidism. Some clones in this sample may be carry-over from other donors' samples. CDR3s leave out the opening cysteine and the closing phenylalanine or tryptophan.

v_call	cdr3_aa
TRBV30	AWSVDFRDTEAF
TRBV5-1	ASSLEGQGFYEQY
TRBV15	ATSRVGNLPQH
TRBV2	ASSFGASGDYEQY
TRBV5-1	ASSLGQANSNQPQH
TRBV14	ASSQDRESGPLNYGYT
TRBV6-5	ASSTNPGSANTEAF
TRBV18	ASSLTYLSRGQEDSPLH
TRBV5-1	ASSLRWGDTEAF
TRBV6-4	ASSDWAAKRNYGYT
TRBV5-1	ASSPPTSGSSYEQY
TRBV5-6	ASSLDRGVRVGPNYGYT
TRBV2	ASSAYGVETQY
TRBV27	ASSPEKGATHSGNTIY
TRBV2	ASTRDRILSYEQY
TRBV2	ASSDSRGGLREQY
TRBV6-1	ASMAARGGYGYT
TRBV24-1	ATSIRDSLYGWANQPQH
TRBV9	ASSVPGQGTDGFT
TRBV7-9	ASSLAGTGLYEQY
TRBV19	ASSNLAGSTEAF
TRBV27	ASRLGREGGYT
TRBV12-3/TRBV12-4	ASSFQGSPLH
TRBV3-1	ASSLGHNQPQH
TRBV28	ASISARLGTQY
TRBV13	ASSSTRETQY
TRBV12-3/TRBV12-4	ASSLRGAVEDTEAF
TRBV20-1	SARDPDRSSGNTIY
TRBV2	ATAQGLAAEQY
TRBV12-5	ASGLDVGTGVYEQY
TRBV5-6	ASSQDRVNTEAF
TRBV6-5	ASSYSAGFGELF
TRBV24-1	ATSASNSQETQY
TRBV7-3	ASSQSPTGELF
TRBV30	AWSPGQPANYGYT
TRBV6-1	ASSRQAGGNTIY
TRBV5-1	ASSLVQGQETQY
TRBV12-5	ASGLERGISVQY
TRBV5-6	ASSFGTVNEKLF
TRBV12-3/TRBV12-4	ATSAGYLEQY